This TCR beta chain emerged from a study of read filtering for tumor transcriptome and immune sequencing. Molecular barcoded adaptors covering alpha/delta and beta/gamma chains were used on roughly 400 ng RNA. Each CDR3 protein is one row after TCRdb ran MiXCR on the reads. The sample holds tens of thousands of distinct CDR3 sequences, approximately 13% seen once. This CDR3 has 12 amino acids. Germline values: CDR1 SQVTM, CDR2 ANQGSEA. Only a few counts were recorded for this clonotype. A clone one base away is much larger, so this may be a read error. At the time of active disease, bone marrow was collected from every patient.

The source material was a population of CD138-negative cells sorted from bone marrow. The chain has TRBV29-1 and TRBJ1-1, with TRBD1 as a possible D gene (5 bases). This clonotype originated in a donor at least 40 years old with multiple myeloma. The CDR3 DNA reads as TGCAGCGTTGGACAGACGAACACTGAAGTTTTCTTT. Encoded protein: CSVGQTNTEVFF.